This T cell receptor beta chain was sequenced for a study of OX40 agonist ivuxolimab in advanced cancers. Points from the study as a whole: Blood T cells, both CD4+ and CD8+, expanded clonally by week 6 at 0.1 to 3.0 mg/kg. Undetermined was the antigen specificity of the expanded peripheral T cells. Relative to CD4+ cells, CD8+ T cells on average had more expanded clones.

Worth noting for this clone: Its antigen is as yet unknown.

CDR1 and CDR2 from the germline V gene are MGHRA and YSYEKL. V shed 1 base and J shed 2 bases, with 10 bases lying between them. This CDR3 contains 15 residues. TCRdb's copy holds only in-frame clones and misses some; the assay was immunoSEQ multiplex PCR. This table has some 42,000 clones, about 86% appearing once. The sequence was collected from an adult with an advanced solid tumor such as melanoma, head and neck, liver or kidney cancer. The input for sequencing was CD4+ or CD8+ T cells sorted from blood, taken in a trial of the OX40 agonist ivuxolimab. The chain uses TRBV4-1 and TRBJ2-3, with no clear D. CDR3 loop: CASSQAGRSTDTQYF. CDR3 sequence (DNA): TGCGCCAGCAGCCAAGCAGGCCGGTCCACAGATACGCAGTATTTT.